Shown below are 21 T cell receptor beta chains from a single sample sequenced in a study of type 1 and type 2 diabetes patients. Genomic DNA was the PCR template. Multiplex PCR with 30 forward and 13 reverse primers amplified the TCR beta CDR3. TCRdb reprocessed the multiplex PCR reads with MiXCR, giving one entry per CDR3 protein. Of 280,000 or so distinct CDR3 sequences listed, 40% to 50% were seen once; the top ten hold roughly an eighth. Sample: peripheral blood mononuclear cells (PBMCs). These receptors came from a man younger than 35 with type 2 diabetes.

This clonotype was detected a few times. The chain joins TRBV11-2 to TRBJ2-7; no firm D call. The CDR3 covers 13 residues. V was cut by 5 bases and J by 5 bases, with 13 bases left in between. In germline, CDR1 is SGHAT, CDR2 FQNNGV. The CDR3 DNA is TGTGCCAGCAGCCCCCCCGCGCCCCACGAGCAGTACTTC. Its translation: CASSPPAPHEQYF.

This clonotype was recorded at least ten times. The chain is built from TRBV20-1 and TRBJ2-7; TRBD1 matches at 7 bases. CDR1 and CDR2 from the germline V gene are DFQATT and SNEGSKA (reference sequence). This CDR3 is 12 amino acids long. Trimming removed 7 bases from V and 3 bases from J; junction bases left unmatched: 6. The CDR3 region has the DNA TGCAGTGTCGGGGACAGAAGCTACGAGCAGTACTTC. Its translation: CSVGDRSYEQYF.

This clonotype was counted a few times. The chain links TRBV19 to TRBJ1-6; D unclear. The CDR3 is made up of 15 amino acids. Germline V gene lookup returns CDR1 LNHDA and CDR2 SQIVND (reference sequence). V shed 11 bases and J shed 6 bases, with 20 bases lying between them. The CDR3 nucleotides are TGTGCCTGGAGTGTGTCTTCGGGTTTTAATTCACCCCTCCACTTT. As protein: CAWSVSSGFNSPLHF.

The V call is TRBV6-5, the J call TRBJ1-2; D uncertain. The germline CDR1 and CDR2 sequences are MNHEY and SVGAGI. CDR3 length: 15 residues. V was trimmed by 2 bases and J by 4 bases, leaving 14 bases between them. The CDR3 sequence is CASSYARQTPYGYTF. For the CDR3, the DNA is TGTGCCAGCAGTTACGCACGTCAAACCCCCTATGGCTACACCTTC.

This clonotype was counted between two and nine times. V gene TRBV28 combines with J gene TRBJ1-5, with TRBD1 matching 10 bases. CDR3 length: 19 residues. V dropped 3 bases and J dropped 1; count of bases not matched to a gene: 12. Germline V CDR1 and CDR2: MDHEN, SYDVKM. As DNA, the CDR3 is TGTGCCAGCAGTTTGGGGTTATGGGCGGGACAGGGGAGCAATCAGCCCCAGCATTTT. Amino acids: CASSLGLWAGQGSNQPQHF.

The chain carries TRBV5-1 and TRBJ2-1; TRBD2 matches at 8 bases. CDR3 size: 15 residues. Trimming removed 3 bases from V and 7 bases from J; junction bases left unmatched: 9. Germline V gene data show CDR1 as SGHRS and CDR2 as YFSETQ. The CDR3, as DNA: TGCGCCAGCAGCTCACTAGCGGCTGGGGGAAATGAGCAGTTCTTC. Protein sequence: CASSSLAAGGNEQFF.

The chain's CDR3 is CASRRGAPNDEQFF. The DNA for the CDR3 is TGTGCCAGCAGGAGGGGGGCGCCCAACGATGAGCAGTTCTTC. V and J are TRBV28 and TRBJ2-5; perhaps D is TRBD1 or TRBD2 (6 bases each). The J call is doubtful: the DNA matches TRBJ2-1 better. The CDR3 totals 14 residues. Germline-derived CDR1 and CDR2 are MDHEN and SYDVKM.

The sample holds many counts of this clonotype. The chain couples TRBV25-1 to TRBJ2-2; the D is unclear. This CDR3 comprises 13 residues. CDR1 is MGHDK, CDR2 SYGVNS, per germline. V was shortened by 2 bases and J by 5 bases, with 6 bases between the two germline ends. The CDR3 DNA sequence: TGTGCCAGCAGTGAAAAGGCGACCGGGGAGCTGTTTTTT. Its translation is CASSEKATGELFF.

This clonotype was seen only a few times. The chain carries TRBV19 and TRBJ2-7; 9 nucleotides line up with TRBD1. The ends lost 5 bases at V and 3 bases at J; junction bases unmatched: 14. This CDR3 region has 17 residues. Germline CDR1 reads LNHDA; CDR2 reads SQIVND (reference sequence). CDR3 in DNA: TGTGCCAGTAGTCCACCCGAATTCGGGACAGGGAACTACGAGCAGTACTTC. This codes for CASSPPEFGTGNYEQYF.

This clonotype was recorded at least ten times. J is TRBJ2-1 and V is TRBV25-1; TRBD2 aligns across 8 bases. The germline gives CDR1 MGHDK, CDR2 SYGVNS. J lost 0 bases, V lost 3 bases, and 10 bases had no gene match. The CDR3 is 18 amino acids. CDR3 in DNA: TGTGCCAGCAGTGAGGGAACTAGCGGTAAAAGCTCCTACAATGAGCAGTTCTTC. This translates into CASSEGTSGKSSYNEQFF.

With respect to this clonotype: At one end the junction does not follow the germline gene, possibly because of a read error. The V gene is TRBV28, the J gene TRBJ2-5, with TRBD2 identical over 8 bases. The better agreement between TRBJ2-7 and the DNA end casts doubt on the J call. CDR1 is MDHEN and CDR2 is SYDVKM in the germline V gene. CDR3 length: 16 amino acids. The CDR3 DNA is TGTACCAGCAGCCCTAAACCGGGACTAGAGGGCTACGAGCAGTACTTC. Residues: CTSSPKPGLEGYEQYF.

About this clonotype: This may be a read error, as it is one base from a much larger clone. The chain recombines TRBV27 with TRBJ2-5, with D tentatively TRBD2 (5 bases). CDR1 and CDR2 from the germline V gene are MNHEY and SMNVEV (reference sequence). This CDR3 contains 10 residues. In nucleotides, the CDR3 is TGTGCCAGCAGGGGAGAGATCCAGTACTTC. Translation: CASRGEIQYF.

The V call is TRBV30, the J call TRBJ2-5; D tentatively fits TRBD1 or TRBD2 (5 bases each). From germline, CDR1 is GTSNPN and CDR2 SVGIG (reference sequence). V shed 0 bases and J shed 5 bases, with 13 bases lying between them. The length of the CDR3 is 14 residues. This CDR3 is CAWSVIGWGETQYF. The CDR3, as DNA: TGTGCCTGGAGTGTTATAGGGTGGGGGGAGACCCAGTACTTC.

V and J are TRBV28 and TRBJ1-5; no definite D call. The V and J ends lost 2 bases and 4 bases respectively, with 9 bases between them. The CDR3 loop spans 14 amino acids. Germline V CDR1 and CDR2: MDHEN, SYDVKM. The CDR3 spells CASSLGRLNQPQHF. In nucleotides, the CDR3 is TGTGCCAGCAGTTTAGGCAGATTAAATCAGCCCCAGCATTTT.

This rearrangement joins TRBV20-1 to TRBJ2-5; 8 nucleotides line up with TRBD2. The CDR3 runs 12 residues. CDR1 and CDR2 (germline): DFQATT, SNEGSKA (reference sequence). The ends lost 7 bases at V and 6 bases at J; junction bases unmatched: 7. The CDR3 DNA reads as TGCAGTGTTGGACCGGGAGGGAAGACCCAGTACTTC. Amino acids: CSVGPGGKTQYF.

This clonotype has ten or more counts. The rearrangement uses TRBV7-2 and TRBJ1-1, with unresolved D. Trimming pared 2 bases from V and 6 bases from J, leaving 28 bases between. The germline V gene encodes CDR1 SGHTA and CDR2 FQGNSA. This CDR3 spans 19 amino acids. The CDR3, as DNA: TGTGCCAGCAGCTTAACGAGCCGACCTCCATACGAACTTAACGCTGAAGCTTTCTTT. Its translation is CASSLTSRPPYELNAEAFF.

This clonotype was counted a few times. The genes are TRBV27 and TRBJ1-1; D is uncertain. From germline, CDR1 is MNHEY and CDR2 SMNVEV (reference sequence). This CDR3 comprises 15 residues. The V end was cut by 0 bases, the J end by 0 bases, with 8 bases between. CDR3 loop: CASSLSADLNTEAFF. Here the CDR3 DNA reads TGTGCCAGCAGTTTATCCGCAGATCTGAACACTGAAGCTTTCTTT.

This clonotype occurred a few times. The chain joins TRBV20-1 to TRBJ2-7; D remains ambiguous. The germline V and J ends were trimmed by 2 bases and 3 bases, with 8 bases remaining between them. Per the germline V gene, CDR1 is DFQATT and CDR2 is SNEGSKA (reference sequence). The length of the CDR3 is 12 residues. CDR3 region: CSARLKDYEQYF. CDR3 in DNA: TGCAGTGCTAGACTTAAGGACTACGAGCAGTACTTC.

This clonotype came up many times. The chain recombines TRBV15 with TRBJ1-1; D remains ambiguous. In germline, CDR1 is LNHNV, CDR2 YYDKDF (reference sequence). The CDR3 length is 13 residues. Deletions cut 4 bases from V and 1 base from J, with 7 bases between. The CDR3 loop is CATSNKKNTEAFF. The CDR3 bases are TGTGCCACCAGCAACAAGAAGAACACTGAAGCTTTCTTT.

The V gene is TRBV19, the J gene TRBJ2-1; tentatively, D is TRBD2 (5 bases). The CDR3 consists of 15 residues. The V gene's germline CDR1 is LNHDA and CDR2 SQIVND (reference sequence). Between the trimmed V and J ends, which lost 6 bases and 4 bases, there was a span of 16 bases. The CDR3 here is CASSPTGTGYNEQFF. As DNA, the CDR3 is TGTGCCAGTAGCCCGACTGGCACGGGGTACAATGAGCAGTTCTTC.

The chain joins TRBV5-4 to TRBJ2-7; perhaps TRBD2 as D (6 bases). Trimming took 0 bases from V and 7 from J, leaving 14 bases between them. CDR1 is SGHNT, CDR2 YYREEE, per germline (reference sequence). This CDR3 has 14 amino acids. The chain's CDR3 is CASSLEEAGGEQYF. DNA of the CDR3: TGTGCCAGCAGCTTGGAAGAGGCCGGAGGGGAGCAGTACTTC.